The present TCR beta chain was sequenced within a study of molecular identifiers for immune sequencing clone quantification. General study points: Jurkat TCR RNA spiked in from one cell (amid over 850,000 naive cells) was reportedly detectable.

CD8+CD4-CCR7+CD45RA+ sorting gave the naive CD8 T cells. Previously described methods and listed TCR primers were used for bulk TCR libraries. TCRdb re-derived calls from the PCR reads in MiXCR, one entry per CDR3 protein. The data contain approximately 630,000 distinct CDR3 sequences, roughly 27% of them seen just once; the ten biggest clones take up 0.78%. Many counts were recorded for this clonotype. Its antigen is still unknown. The trim removed 1 base at V and 2 bases at J, leaving 5 bases unmatched. The germline CDR1 and CDR2 sequences are SGHDN and FVKESK. The CDR3 has 16 residues. Sample: naive CD8+ T cells from blood, with Jurkat cell RNA spiked in. The subset was: FACS-sorted CD8+CD4-CCR7+CD45RA+ naive T cells. The V call is TRBV14, the J call TRBJ2-3; TRBD2 matches 8 bases. This receptor was taken from a human donor in good health. Some libraries in this study had Jurkat cell RNA spiked in. This CDR3 reads CASSQGTSLNTDTQYF. CDR3 in DNA: TGTGCCAGCAGCCAAGGGACTAGCCTAAACACAGATACGCAGTATTTT. Looking up the rest from reference TRBV14 and TRBJ2-3 gives the full variable domain: EAGVTQFPSHSVIEKGQTVTLRCDPISGHDNLYWYRRVMGKEIKFLLHFVKESKQDESGMPNNRFLAERTGGTYSTLKVQPAELEDSGVYFCASSQGTSLNTDTQYFGPGTRLTVL.